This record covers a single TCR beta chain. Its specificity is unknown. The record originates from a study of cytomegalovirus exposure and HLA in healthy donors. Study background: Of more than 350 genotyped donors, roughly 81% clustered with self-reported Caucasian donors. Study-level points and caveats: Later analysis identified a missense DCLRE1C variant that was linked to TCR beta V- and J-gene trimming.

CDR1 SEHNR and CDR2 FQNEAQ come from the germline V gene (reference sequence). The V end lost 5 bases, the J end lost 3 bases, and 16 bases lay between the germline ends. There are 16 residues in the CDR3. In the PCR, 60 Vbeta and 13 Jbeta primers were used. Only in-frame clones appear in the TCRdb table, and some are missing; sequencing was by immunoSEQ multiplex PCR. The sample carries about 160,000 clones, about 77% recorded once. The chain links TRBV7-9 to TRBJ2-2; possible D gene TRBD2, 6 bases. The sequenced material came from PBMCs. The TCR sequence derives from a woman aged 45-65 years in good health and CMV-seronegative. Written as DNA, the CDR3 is TGTGCCAGCAGCGCGCCGGGACTCGGGGACACCGGGGAGCTGTTTTTT. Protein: CASSAPGLGDTGELFF.